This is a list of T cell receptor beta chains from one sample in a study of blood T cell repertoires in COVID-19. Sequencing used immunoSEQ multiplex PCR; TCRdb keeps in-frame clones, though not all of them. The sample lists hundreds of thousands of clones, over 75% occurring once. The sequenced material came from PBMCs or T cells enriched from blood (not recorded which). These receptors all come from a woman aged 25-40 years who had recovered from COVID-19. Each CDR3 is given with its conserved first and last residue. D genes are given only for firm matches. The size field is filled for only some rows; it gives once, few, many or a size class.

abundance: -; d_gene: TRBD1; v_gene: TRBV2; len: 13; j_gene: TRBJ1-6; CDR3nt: TGTGCCAGCAGGGGACAGGGGGATTCACCCCTCCACTTT; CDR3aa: CASRGQGDSPLHF
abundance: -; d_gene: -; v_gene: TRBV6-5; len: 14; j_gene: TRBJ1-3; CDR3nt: TGTGCCAGCAGAATCGCAGTCTCTGGAAACACCATATATTTT; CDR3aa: CASRIAVSGNTIYF
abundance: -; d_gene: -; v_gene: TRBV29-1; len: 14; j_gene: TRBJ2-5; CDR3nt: TGCAGCGTTGAAACCCAAAGGGGGCAAGAGACCCAGTACTTC; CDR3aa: CSVETQRGQETQYF
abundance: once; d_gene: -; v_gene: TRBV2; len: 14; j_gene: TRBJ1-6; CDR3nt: TGTGCCAGCAGTGGATCGGGGGTCGGATCACCCCTCCACTTT; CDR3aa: CASSGSGVGSPLHF
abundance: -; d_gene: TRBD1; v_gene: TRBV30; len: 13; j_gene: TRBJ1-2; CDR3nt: TGTGCCTGGAGAAGGGACAGACTCTATGGCTACACCTTC; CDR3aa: CAWRRDRLYGYTF
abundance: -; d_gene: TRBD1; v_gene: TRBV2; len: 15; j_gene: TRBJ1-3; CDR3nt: TGTGCCAGCAGCTTACTGGGACAGAACGGAAACACCATATATTTT; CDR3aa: CASSLLGQNGNTIYF
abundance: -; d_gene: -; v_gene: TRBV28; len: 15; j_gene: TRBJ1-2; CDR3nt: TGTGCCAGCACTCCCGGGGGGGGACCTAGCTATGGCTACACCTTC; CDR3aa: CASTPGGGPSYGYTF
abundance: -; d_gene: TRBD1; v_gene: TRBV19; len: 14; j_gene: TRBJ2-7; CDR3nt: TGTGCCAGTAGTACCACGGGACAGTCCTACGAGCAGTACTTC; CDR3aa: CASSTTGQSYEQYF
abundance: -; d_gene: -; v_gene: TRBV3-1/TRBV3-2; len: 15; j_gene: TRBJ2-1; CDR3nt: TGTGCCAGCAGCCAAGGGCGCGTGGGAGGCATTGCGCAGTTCTTC; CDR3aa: CASSQGRVGGIAQFF
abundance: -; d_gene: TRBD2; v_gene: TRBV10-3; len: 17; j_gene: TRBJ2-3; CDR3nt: TGTGCCATCAGGGGGACTAGCGGGGGGCGCGAGACAGATACGCAGTATTTT; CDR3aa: CAIRGTSGGRETDTQYF
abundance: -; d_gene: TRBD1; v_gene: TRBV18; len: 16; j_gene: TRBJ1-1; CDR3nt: TGTGCCAGCTCACCAGAGACAGGGGTTGGGAGCACTGAAGCTTTCTTT; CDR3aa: CASSPETGVGSTEAFF
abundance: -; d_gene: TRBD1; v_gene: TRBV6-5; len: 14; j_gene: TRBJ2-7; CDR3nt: TGTGCCAGCAGCGCAAAGGGGGCGGGCTACGAGCAGTACTTC; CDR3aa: CASSAKGAGYEQYF
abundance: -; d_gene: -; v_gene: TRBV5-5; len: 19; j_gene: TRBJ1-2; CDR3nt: TGTGCCAGCAGCCCACGCACCTCGGGCGGGACGGCAAGAGAGGAGGGCTACACCTTC; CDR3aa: CASSPRTSGGTAREEGYTF
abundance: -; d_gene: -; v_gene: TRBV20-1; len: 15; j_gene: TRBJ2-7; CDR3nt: TGCAGTGCTAGTTTCATTCCGGGTGTCTCCTACGAGCAGTACTTC; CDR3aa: CSASFIPGVSYEQYF
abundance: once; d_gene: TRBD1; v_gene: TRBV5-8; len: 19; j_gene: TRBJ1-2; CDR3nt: TGTGCCAGCAGCTTGGCCCCCTGGACAGGGGGCACGCCTAACTATGGCTACACCTTC; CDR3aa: CASSLAPWTGGTPNYGYTF
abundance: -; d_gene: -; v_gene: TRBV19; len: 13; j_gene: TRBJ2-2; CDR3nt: TGTGCCAGCGGGACACTGAACACCGGGGAGCTGTTTTTT; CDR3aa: CASGTLNTGELFF
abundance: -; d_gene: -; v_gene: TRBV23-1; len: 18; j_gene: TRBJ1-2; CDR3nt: TGCGCCAGCAGTCAAATTTGGGACTTTTTCCGAGCTAACTATGGCTACACCTTC; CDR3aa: CASSQIWDFFRANYGYTF